A single sample gave rise to the 32 T cell receptor beta chains below, sequenced in a study of beta chain features in type 1 diabetes. The authors reverse transcribed all of the isolated RNA, so sequencing captured expressed TCRB transcripts. Clones were sequenced by immunoSEQ multiplex PCR, and TCRdb holds only the in-frame ones, with some missing. The sample includes around 430,000 clones, 30% of them seen just once. Material for sequencing was naive CD4+ T cells from blood. The receptors were sampled from a man in his late teens or twenties in good health.

This chain uses TRBV30 with TRBJ2-3; TRBD2 might be the D (5 bases). V was pared by 4 bases and J by 3 bases, with 11 bases between. This CDR3 region has 13 residues. Germline CDR1 GTSNPN, CDR2 SVGIG (reference sequence). CDR3 protein: CAWNPPGTDTQYF. CDR3 nucleotides: TGTGCCTGGAACCCACCGGGAACAGATACGCAGTATTTT.

This clone was found once. V and J are TRBV2 and TRBJ2-7; no clear D gene. The CDR3 runs to 13 residues. Between the trimmed V and J ends, which lost 6 bases and 4 bases, there was a span of 13 bases. Germline V gives CDR1 SNHLY, CDR2 FYNNEI. The DNA of the CDR3 is TGTGCCAGCAGGCTTTTTGGCCGTTACGAGCAGTACTTC. Protein sequence: CASRLFGRYEQYF.

The gene calls are TRBV4-2 and TRBJ2-7; TRBD1 matches 8 bases. CDR1 is LGHNA, CDR2 YNFKEQ, per germline. After removal of 4 bases from V and 6 bases from J, the junction contained 8 bases not matched to a gene. This CDR3 has 14 residues. The CDR3 region is CASSLDREGLEQYF. The CDR3 region has the DNA TGTGCCAGCAGCCTGGACAGGGAAGGTCTCGAGCAGTACTTC.

The chain joins TRBV11-2 to TRBJ2-1; D call uncertain. This CDR3 is 14 amino acids long. CDR1 is SGHAT, CDR2 FQNNGV, per germline. Trimming pared 1 base from V and 3 bases from J, leaving 7 bases between. CDR3 coding DNA: TGTGCCAGCAGCTTAGGGGGTATCTACAATGAGCAGTTCTTC. It specifies CASSLGGIYNEQFF.

The sample holds a few counts of this clone. V and J are TRBV18 and TRBJ2-2, with D possibly TRBD1 on 6 matching bases. V dropped 4 bases and J dropped 5 bases, with 8 bases sitting between them. Germline V CDR1 and CDR2: KGHSH, LQKENI. This CDR3 has 13 amino acids. The CDR3 DNA is TGTGCCAGCTCACTTACAGGGACCGGGGAGCTGTTTTTT. Its translation is CASSLTGTGELFF.

The sample holds a few counts of this clone. The chain recombines TRBV11-2 with TRBJ1-3; D is undetermined. The germline V gene has CDR1 SGHAT and CDR2 FQNNGV. Trimming shortened V by 5 bases and J by 2 bases, and 16 bases separated the two germline ends. The CDR3 runs 16 residues. In DNA form, the CDR3 reads TGTGCCAGCAGCCCCCTTGAGCGAGGACCTGGAAACACCATATATTTT. As protein: CASSPLERGPGNTIYF.

The V gene is TRBV7-2, the J gene TRBJ2-3; TRBD1 is a possible D gene (5 bases). The V end lost 5 bases, the J end lost 3 bases, and 15 bases lay between the germline ends. Germline lookup yields CDR1 SGHTA and CDR2 FQGNSA. This CDR3 comprises 15 residues. The CDR3, as DNA: TGTGCCAGCAGCCCAGGGCACTCCCTGACAGATACGCAGTATTTT. This gives the protein CASSPGHSLTDTQYF.

CDR3 DNA: TGTGCCAGCAGCTTATCAGGGCTGGGAAACGAGCAGTACTTC. Its protein is CASSLSGLGNEQYF. V is TRBV7-8 and J is TRBJ2-7, with D maybe TRBD1 (5 bases). The V gene lost 2 bases and the J gene lost 5 bases, with 13 bases spanning the gap. CDR1 is SGHVS and CDR2 is FQNEAQ in the germline V gene. The CDR3 length is 14 residues. Variable domain in full (rest from reference TRBV7-8 and TRBJ2-7): GAGVSQSPRYKVAKRGQDVALRCDPISGHVSLFWYQQALGQGPEFLTYFQNEAQLDKSGLPSDRFFAERPEGSVSTLKIQRTQQEDSAVYLCASSLSGLGNEQYFGPGTRLTVT.

Regarding this clone: Other DNA variants within this sample encode the same CDR3. This chain uses TRBV29-1 with TRBJ2-7; 11 bases match TRBD1. This CDR3 is built from 12 residues. V gave up 4 bases and J gave up 6 bases; unmatched junction bases: 2. Per germline, CDR1 SQVTM and CDR2 ANQGSEA. The DNA of the CDR3 is TGCAGCGTTGGGACAGGGGGCCTCGAGCAGTACTTC. Amino acids: CSVGTGGLEQYF.

The table lists this clone with a few counts. The V and J genes are TRBV6-1 and TRBJ2-3; D gene ambiguous. Deletions cut 3 bases from V and 9 bases from J, with 10 bases between. CDR1 MNHNS and CDR2 SASEGT come from the germline V gene. This CDR3 has 12 residues. CDR3 bases: TGTGCCAGCAGTGATATTTTGCGGACGCAGTATTTT. This sequence encodes CASSDILRTQYF.

This clone occurred a few times. The rearrangement joins TRBV25-1 to TRBJ2-5; D remains unclear. The V gene lost 3 bases and the J gene lost 5 bases, with 13 bases spanning the gap. CDR1 is MGHDK, CDR2 SYGVNS, per germline. This CDR3 spans 14 amino acids. CDR3 residues: CASSDPGGLETQYF. As DNA, the CDR3 is TGTGCCAGCAGTGATCCCGGTGGGTTGGAGACCCAGTACTTC.

This clone was observed a handful of times. V and J are TRBV7-2 and TRBJ1-5; no clear D gene. The V end lost 1 base, the J end lost 5 bases, and 6 bases lay between the germline ends. Germline V gives CDR1 SGHTA, CDR2 FQGNSA. The CDR3 has 13 amino acids. CDR3 sequence (DNA): TGTGCCAGCAGCTTAGGGCCGTATCAGCCCCAGCATTTT. It yields the protein CASSLGPYQPQHF.

This clone occurred a few times. Different DNA sequences within this sample yield the same CDR3. The chain carries TRBV28 and TRBJ2-7, with 9 bases lining up with TRBD1. The CDR3 loop spans 15 amino acids. V lost 5 bases and J lost 4; bases outside the gene matches: 9. Germline V gives CDR1 MDHEN, CDR2 SYDVKM. CDR3 amino acids: CASSPSGTGRYEQYF. In nucleotides, the CDR3 is TGTGCCAGCAGTCCCTCCGGGACAGGGAGGTACGAGCAGTACTTC.

V and J are TRBV10-1 and TRBJ2-6, with D tentatively TRBD1 (6 bases). Germline CDR1 reads WNHNN; CDR2 reads SYGVQD (reference sequence). The CDR3 is 17 residues long. V lost 3 bases, J lost 2 bases, and 14 bases lay in between. The CDR3 sequence: CASSDTRAGAGANVLTF. The DNA for the CDR3 is TGCGCCAGCAGTGACACCCGGGCAGGGGCTGGGGCCAACGTCCTGACTTTC.

This clone was found a few times. In the same sample, other DNA sequences code for this CDR3. J is TRBJ1-1 and V is TRBV20-1; unclear D gene. V was clipped by 3 bases and J by 1 base, with 3 bases between them. The germline CDR1 and CDR2 sequences are DFQATT and SNEGSKA (reference sequence). This CDR3 has 11 residues. Here the CDR3 DNA reads TGCAGTGCTAGCGAGAACACTGAAGCTTTCTTT. The encoded protein is CSASENTEAFF.

The chain joins TRBV4-1 to TRBJ2-4, with D uncertain. Germline V CDR1 and CDR2: MGHRA, YSYEKL. Trimming pared 0 bases from V and 5 bases from J, leaving 8 bases between. The CDR3 covers 14 residues. The CDR3 loop reads CASSQDYVQNIQYF. The CDR3 DNA follows: TGCGCCAGCAGCCAAGATTACGTGCAAAACATTCAGTACTTC.

This rearrangement joins TRBV2 to TRBJ2-7; D may be TRBD1 or TRBD2 (5 bases each). V gave up 7 bases and J gave up 1 base, with 17 bases separating them. Germline-derived CDR1 and CDR2 are SNHLY and FYNNEI. This CDR3 has 15 residues. The CDR3 here is CASTGSGWGSYEQYF. The CDR3 nucleotides read TGTGCCAGCACGGGGAGCGGATGGGGGTCCTACGAGCAGTACTTC.

This clone was detected only a few times. The chain carries TRBV7-2 and TRBJ2-7; 7 bases agree with TRBD2. This CDR3 has 14 residues. V lost 1 base and J lost 4; bases outside the gene matches: 4. From germline, CDR1 is SGHTA and CDR2 FQGNSA. The DNA for the CDR3 is TGTGCCAGCAGCTTAGATTGGCGGGGGTACGAGCAGTACTTC. It yields the protein CASSLDWRGYEQYF.

This clone came up a few times. The genes are TRBV7-9 and TRBJ2-7, with 14 bases fitting TRBD2. The germline gives CDR1 SEHNR, CDR2 FQNEAQ (reference sequence). CDR3 length: 16 amino acids. Trimming at V came to 4 bases and at J to 7 bases, leaving 9 bases not matched to a gene. CDR3 in amino acids: CASSSRGLAGAGEQYF. The DNA for the CDR3 is TGTGCCAGCAGCTCCAGGGGACTAGCGGGAGCTGGAGAGCAGTACTTC.

This clone came up a few times. The V call is TRBV6-5, the J call TRBJ2-5; possible D gene TRBD2, 5 bases. The CDR3 extends over 13 amino acids. Deletions cut 5 bases from V and 7 bases from J, with 14 bases between. Germline V CDR1 and CDR2: MNHEY, SVGAGI. DNA for the CDR3: TGTGCCAGCAGTCCCGCGAGGGAAGTGACCCAGTACTTC. It translates to CASSPAREVTQYF.

V and J are TRBV6-5 and TRBJ1-3; D is uncertain. Trimming cost V 0 bases and J 1 base, with 4 bases left between them. This CDR3 spans 14 amino acids. Germline V gene lookup returns CDR1 MNHEY and CDR2 SVGAGI. The CDR3 DNA reads as TGTGCCAGCAGTTACTCGAGTTCTGGAAACACCATATATTTT. This encodes CASSYSSSGNTIYF.

The sample holds a few counts of this clone. The same CDR3 also results from other DNA sequences found in this sample. The chain couples TRBV2 to TRBJ1-1; TRBD1 aligns across 8 bases. Germline V gene sequence: CDR1 SNHLY, CDR2 FYNNEI. The J segment lost 5 bases and the V segment lost 4 bases, leaving 3 bases of the junction unmatched. This CDR3 region has 13 residues. The CDR3 sequence is CASSGQGNTEAFF. The CDR3 nucleotides read TGTGCCAGCAGTGGACAGGGGAATACTGAAGCTTTCTTT.

V and J are TRBV7-9 and TRBJ2-5; 7 nucleotides line up with TRBD2. Germline assignment: CDR1 SEHNR and CDR2 FQNEAQ (reference sequence). CDR3 length: 14 residues. Trimming took 11 bases from V and 2 from J; bases not matched to a gene: 11. The CDR3: CACGRGVLQETQYF. The CDR3 DNA follows: TGTGCCTGTGGGAGGGGCGTCCTGCAAGAGACCCAGTACTTC.

This clone was detected a few times. The J gene is TRBJ2-2, the V gene TRBV6-5, with D perhaps TRBD2 (5 bases). Germline CDR1 is MNHEY and CDR2 is SVGAGI. The CDR3 contains 15 residues. The V end lost 7 bases, the J end lost 3 bases, and 15 bases lay between the germline ends. The CDR3 loop is CASTRGSHDTGELFF. The DNA of the CDR3 is TGTGCCAGCACCCGAGGGTCTCATGACACCGGGGAGCTGTTTTTT.

This chain joins TRBV5-1 and TRBJ2-1; 13 bases match TRBD2. This CDR3 contains 20 residues. Per the germline V gene, CDR1 is SGHRS and CDR2 is YFSETQ. The trim removed 3 bases at V and 2 bases at J, leaving 14 bases unmatched. The CDR3 coding sequence is TGCGCCAGCAGCTGGGGGCCGGGACTAGCGGGAACCCAGCCCTACAATGAGCAGTTCTTC. Translation gives CASSWGPGLAGTQPYNEQFF.

This clone was counted a few times. The chain carries TRBV28 and TRBJ2-7, with 9 bases that match TRBD1. The CDR3 extends over 14 amino acids. The V gene end was trimmed by 4 bases and the J gene end by 3 bases; junction bases not matched to a gene: 4. Germline V gene lookup returns CDR1 MDHEN and CDR2 SYDVKM. In nucleotides, the CDR3 is TGTGCCAGCAGTTCCGGGACAGGGATCTACGAGCAGTACTTC. Protein sequence: CASSSGTGIYEQYF.

This clone has only one observation. The CDR3 nucleotides read TGCGCCAGCAGCATCGAAGGCGCAGATACGCAGTATTTT. Amino acid sequence: CASSIEGADTQYF. The chain joins TRBV5-1 to TRBJ2-3; D gene uncertain. V gave up 4 bases and J gave up 4 bases, with 10 bases separating them. The CDR3 is 13 amino acids. Germline V lookup: CDR1 SGHRS, CDR2 YFSETQ.

The chain employs TRBV5-4 and TRBJ2-5; 9 bases match TRBD1. The CDR3 has 12 residues. The trim removed 6 bases at V and 5 bases at J, leaving 2 bases unmatched. CDR1 and CDR2 (germline): SGHNT, YYREEE (reference sequence). CDR3 loop: CASTGQGETQYF. Here the CDR3 DNA reads TGTGCCAGCACAGGACAGGGGGAGACCCAGTACTTC.

The chain is built from TRBV9 and TRBJ1-1, with 11 bases lining up with TRBD1. This CDR3 spans 15 amino acids. The V and J ends lost 4 bases and 4 bases, in that order; junction bases with no gene match: 6. Germline-derived CDR1 and CDR2 are SGDLS and YYNGEE. CDR3 residues: CASSPRDRGFTEAFF. The CDR3 bases are TGTGCCAGCAGCCCCCGGGACAGGGGGTTCACTGAAGCTTTCTTT.

This clone was counted between two and nine times. V usage is TRBV27 and J usage is TRBJ2-1; unclear D gene. Germline values: CDR1 MNHEY, CDR2 SMNVEV (reference sequence). The CDR3 totals 13 residues. The V gene lost 0 bases and the J gene lost 6 bases, with 6 bases spanning the gap. This chain's CDR3 is CASSLSKGNEQFF. For the CDR3, the DNA is TGTGCCAGCAGTTTATCGAAGGGCAATGAGCAGTTCTTC.

This chain links TRBV11-3 with TRBJ2-3; 10 bases fit TRBD1. Germline CDR1 reads SGHNT; CDR2 reads YENEEA. V shed 5 bases, J shed 0 bases, and the junction held 2 bases outside the gene matches. The CDR3 length is 15 residues. CDR3 sequence reads: CASSRDRGSTDTQYF. For the CDR3, the DNA is TGTGCCAGCAGCCGGGACAGGGGTAGCACAGATACGCAGTATTTT.

The table lists this clone with a few counts. The CDR3 nucleotides are TGCAGCGCCTACGTTGGAGGAGACTCCTACGAGCAGTACTTC. Translating it yields CSAYVGGDSYEQYF. This chain connects TRBV29-1 to TRBJ2-7, with a weak D call TRBD2 (5 bases). This CDR3 region has 14 residues. The germline V and J ends were trimmed by 7 bases and 0 bases, with 16 bases remaining between them. Per germline, CDR1 SQVTM and CDR2 ANQGSEA.